These T cell receptor beta chains were read from a single sample in a study of CD8+ T cells in alopecia areata. The protocol was immunoSEQ multiplex PCR, while the TCRdb copy is restricted to in-frame clones and leaves out a portion. The sample shows roughly 13,000 clones, 45% to 65% of them seen only once. Sequencing input: CD4+ Tregs sorted from blood. The source of these receptors is a human donor with alopecia areata. The CDR3 runs from the conserved cysteine through the conserved F or W. Fields, in order: J gene, V gene, CDR3 protein.

TRBJ2-7 TRBV10-2 CASSVSYEQYF
TRBJ2-7 TRBV7-9 CASRPGQGAYEQYF
TRBJ2-1 TRBV19 CASSIVGGTSLYNEQFF
TRBJ1-2 TRBV5-6 CASSSYSGSGLYGYTF
TRBJ1-1 TRBV4-1 CASSPAGGMNTEAFF
TRBJ2-7 TRBV11-2 CASSNSYEQYF
TRBJ2-1 TRBV29-1 CSVAGVEQFF
TRBJ1-5 TRBV6-1 CASKFVGVDNQPQHF
TRBJ2-1 TRBV25-1 CASLSGSYNEQFF
TRBJ2-6 TRBV29-1 CSAYEEANVLTF
TRBJ2-1 TRBV28 CASTVPSRFYNEQFF
TRBJ1-1 TRBV5-1 CASTTGIPGPFAEAFF
TRBJ1-1 TRBV5-1 CASSGIAGVGNTEAFF
TRBJ2-3 TRBV9 CASSEKGRVQGSTDTQYF
TRBJ1-1 TRBV7-9 CASSLNRNTEAFF
TRBJ2-2 TRBV6-5 CASSQTGSWTGELFF
TRBJ2-6 TRBV28 CASSWAGTHVLTF
TRBJ2-1 TRBV27 CASSLFGERPRGHEQFF
TRBJ1-2 TRBV27 CASSYSWDALVYGYTF
TRBJ1-1 TRBV6-5 CASSYWGEAFF
TRBJ1-1 TRBV10-2 CASGLPNTEAFF
TRBJ2-1 TRBV7-4 CASSSASGTYNEQFF
TRBJ2-5 TRBV30 CAWSEGLSETQYF
TRBJ2-3 TRBV10-3 CAIGWQSTDTQYF
TRBJ2-5 TRBV28 CASSLTLAGGSTGWTQYF
TRBJ2-2 TRBV30 CAWENTGELFF
TRBJ2-5 TRBV7-3 CASSLNRGRVYF
TRBJ2-3 TRBV6-5 CASSRTRGTDTQYF
TRBJ2-7 TRBV6-5 CASSYGAGVAYEQYF